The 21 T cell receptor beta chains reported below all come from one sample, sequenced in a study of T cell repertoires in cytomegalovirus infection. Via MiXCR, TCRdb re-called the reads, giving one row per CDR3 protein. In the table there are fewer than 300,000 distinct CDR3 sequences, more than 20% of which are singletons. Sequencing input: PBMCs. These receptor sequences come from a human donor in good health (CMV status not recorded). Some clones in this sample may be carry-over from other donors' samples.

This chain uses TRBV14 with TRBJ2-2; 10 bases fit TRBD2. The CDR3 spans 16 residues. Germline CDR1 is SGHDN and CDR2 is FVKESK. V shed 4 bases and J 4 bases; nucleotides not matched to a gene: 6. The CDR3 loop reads CASSLLAGEGTGELFF. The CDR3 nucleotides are TGTGCCAGCAGCCTCCTAGCGGGAGAAGGCACCGGGGAGCTGTTTTTT.

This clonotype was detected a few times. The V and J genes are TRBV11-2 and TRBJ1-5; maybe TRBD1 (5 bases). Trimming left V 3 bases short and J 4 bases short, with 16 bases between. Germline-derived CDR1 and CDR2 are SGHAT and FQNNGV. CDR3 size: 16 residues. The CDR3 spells CASSFGGVGSNQPQHF. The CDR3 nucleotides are TGTGCCAGCAGCTTCGGAGGGGTGGGGAGTAATCAGCCCCAGCATTTT.

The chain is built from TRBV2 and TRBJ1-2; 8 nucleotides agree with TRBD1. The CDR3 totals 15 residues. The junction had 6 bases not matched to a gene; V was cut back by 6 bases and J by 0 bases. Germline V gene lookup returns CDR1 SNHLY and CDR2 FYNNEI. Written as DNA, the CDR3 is TGTGCCAGCAGCAAAGACAGGGGAGCTAACTATGGCTACACCTTC. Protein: CASSKDRGANYGYTF.

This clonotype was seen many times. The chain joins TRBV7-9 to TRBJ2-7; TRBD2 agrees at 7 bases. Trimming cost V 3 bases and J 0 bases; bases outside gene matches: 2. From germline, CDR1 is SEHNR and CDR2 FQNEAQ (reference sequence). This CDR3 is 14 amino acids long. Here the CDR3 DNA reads TGTGCCAGCAGCTTGGGAGGGGCCTCCTACGAGCAGTACTTC. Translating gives CASSLGGASYEQYF.

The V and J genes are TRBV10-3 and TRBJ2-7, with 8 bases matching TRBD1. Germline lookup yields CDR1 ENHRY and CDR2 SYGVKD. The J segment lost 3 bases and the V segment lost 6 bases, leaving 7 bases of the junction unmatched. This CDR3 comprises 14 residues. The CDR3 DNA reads TGTGCCATCAGACAGGGGGAGTTATACTACGAGCAGTACTTC. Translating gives CAIRQGELYYEQYF.

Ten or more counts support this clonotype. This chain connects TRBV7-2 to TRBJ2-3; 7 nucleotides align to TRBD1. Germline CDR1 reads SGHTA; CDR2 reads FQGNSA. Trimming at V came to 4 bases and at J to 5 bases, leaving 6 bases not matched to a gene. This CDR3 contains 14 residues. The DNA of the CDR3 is TGTGCCAGCAGCTCTCAGGGGGTCAGAGATACGCAGTATTTT. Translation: CASSSQGVRDTQYF.

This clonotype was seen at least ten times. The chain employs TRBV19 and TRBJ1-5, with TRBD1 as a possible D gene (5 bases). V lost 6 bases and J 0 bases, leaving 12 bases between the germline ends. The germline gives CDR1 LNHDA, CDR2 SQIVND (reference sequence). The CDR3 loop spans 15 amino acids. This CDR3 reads CASRRKTDSNQPQHF. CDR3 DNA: TGTGCCAGTAGAAGAAAGACAGATAGCAATCAGCCCCAGCATTTT.

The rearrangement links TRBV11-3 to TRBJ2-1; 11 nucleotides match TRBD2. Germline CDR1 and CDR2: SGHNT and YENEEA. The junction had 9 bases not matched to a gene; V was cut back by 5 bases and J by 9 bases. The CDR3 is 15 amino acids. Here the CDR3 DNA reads TGTGCCAGCAGCGCCCAACTAGCGGGAGTGGGTGAGCAGTTCTTC. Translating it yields CASSAQLAGVGEQFF.

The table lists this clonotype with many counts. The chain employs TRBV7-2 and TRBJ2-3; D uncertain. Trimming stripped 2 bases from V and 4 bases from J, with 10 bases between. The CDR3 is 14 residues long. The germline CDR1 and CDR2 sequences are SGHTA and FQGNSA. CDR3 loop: CASSLRVQADTQYF. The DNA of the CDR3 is TGTGCCAGCAGCTTAAGGGTCCAGGCAGATACGCAGTATTTT.

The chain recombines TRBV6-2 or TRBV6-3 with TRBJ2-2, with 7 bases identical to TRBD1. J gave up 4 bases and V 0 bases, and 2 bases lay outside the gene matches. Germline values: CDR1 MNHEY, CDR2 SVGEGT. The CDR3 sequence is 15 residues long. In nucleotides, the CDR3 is TGTGCCAGCAGTTACTCGACAGGGATCACCGGGGAGCTGTTTTTT. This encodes CASSYSTGITGELFF.

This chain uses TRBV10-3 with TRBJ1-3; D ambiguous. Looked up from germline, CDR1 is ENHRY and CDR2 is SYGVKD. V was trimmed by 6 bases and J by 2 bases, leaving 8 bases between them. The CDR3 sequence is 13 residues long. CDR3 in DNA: TGTGCCATCAGGGAAGACGCTGGAAACACCATATATTTT. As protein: CAIREDAGNTIYF.

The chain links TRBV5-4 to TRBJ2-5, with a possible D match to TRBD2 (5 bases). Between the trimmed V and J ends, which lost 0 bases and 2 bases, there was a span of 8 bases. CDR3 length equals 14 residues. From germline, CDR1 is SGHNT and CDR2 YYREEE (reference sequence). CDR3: CASSLVERQETQYF. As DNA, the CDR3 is TGTGCCAGCAGCTTGGTGGAGCGGCAAGAGACCCAGTACTTC.

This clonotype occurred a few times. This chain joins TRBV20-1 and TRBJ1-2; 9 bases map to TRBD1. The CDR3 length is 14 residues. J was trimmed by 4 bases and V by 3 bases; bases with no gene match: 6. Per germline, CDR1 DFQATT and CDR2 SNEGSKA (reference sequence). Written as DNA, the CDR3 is TGCAGTGCTAGCCCCGGGACAGGGAGCTATGGCTACACCTTC. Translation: CSASPGTGSYGYTF.

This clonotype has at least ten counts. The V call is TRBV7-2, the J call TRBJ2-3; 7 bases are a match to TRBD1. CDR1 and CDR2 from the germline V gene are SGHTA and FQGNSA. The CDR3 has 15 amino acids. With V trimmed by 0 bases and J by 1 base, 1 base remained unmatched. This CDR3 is CASSLAGQRTDTQYF. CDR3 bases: TGTGCCAGCAGCTTAGCGGGACAGCGCACAGATACGCAGTATTTT.

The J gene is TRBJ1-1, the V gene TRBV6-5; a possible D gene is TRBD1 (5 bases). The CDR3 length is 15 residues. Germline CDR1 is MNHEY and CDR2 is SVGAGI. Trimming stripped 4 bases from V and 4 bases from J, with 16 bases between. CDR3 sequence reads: CASSSTLRGFTEAFF. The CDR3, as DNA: TGTGCCAGCAGTTCCACACTTAGGGGTTTCACTGAAGCTTTCTTT.

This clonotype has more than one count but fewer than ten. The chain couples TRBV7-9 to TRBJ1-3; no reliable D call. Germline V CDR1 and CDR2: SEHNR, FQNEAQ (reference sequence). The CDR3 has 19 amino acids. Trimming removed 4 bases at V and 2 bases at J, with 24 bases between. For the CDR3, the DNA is TGTGCCAGCAGCTCCCTTTCTGTCAGGTCAATTACGGCTGGAAACACCATATATTTT. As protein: CASSSLSVRSITAGNTIYF.

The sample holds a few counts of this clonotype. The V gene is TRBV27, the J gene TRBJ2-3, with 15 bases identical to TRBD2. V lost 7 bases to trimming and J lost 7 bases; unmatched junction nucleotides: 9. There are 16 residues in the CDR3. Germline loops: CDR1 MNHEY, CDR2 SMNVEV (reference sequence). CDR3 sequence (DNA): TGTGCCAGCACCGAAGGACTAGCGGGGGGGCTCCATACGCAGTATTTT. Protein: CASTEGLAGGLHTQYF.

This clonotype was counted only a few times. As DNA, the CDR3 is TGTGCCAGCAGCCCCGGGGAGGAAAAACTGTTTTTT. It codes for CASSPGEEKLFF. The V and J genes are TRBV12-3 or TRBV12-4 and TRBJ1-4; D gene uncertain. The ends were cut back, 6 bases at V and 8 bases at J, with 10 bases in the middle. This CDR3 has 12 amino acids.

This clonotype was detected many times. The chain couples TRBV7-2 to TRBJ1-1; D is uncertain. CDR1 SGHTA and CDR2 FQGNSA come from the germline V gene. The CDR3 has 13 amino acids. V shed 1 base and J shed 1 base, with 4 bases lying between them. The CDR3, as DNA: TGTGCCAGCAGCTTAGTCCAGAACACTGAAGCTTTCTTT. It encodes CASSLVQNTEAFF.

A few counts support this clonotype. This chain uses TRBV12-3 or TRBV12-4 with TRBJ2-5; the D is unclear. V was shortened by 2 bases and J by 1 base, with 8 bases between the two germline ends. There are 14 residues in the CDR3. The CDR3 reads CASSLRPFQETQYF. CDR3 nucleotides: TGTGCCAGCAGTTTACGCCCGTTCCAAGAGACCCAGTACTTC.

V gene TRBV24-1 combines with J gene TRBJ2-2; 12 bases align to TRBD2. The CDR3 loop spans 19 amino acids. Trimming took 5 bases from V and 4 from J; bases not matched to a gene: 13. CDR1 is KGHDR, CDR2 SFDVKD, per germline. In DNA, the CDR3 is TGTGCCACCAGTGGTCCGGGCCTAGCGGGAGGGCCGCGCACCGGGGAGCTGTTTTTT. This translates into CATSGPGLAGGPRTGELFF.